This TCR beta chain was identified in a study of blood T cell repertoires in COVID-19. The CDR3 is made up of 15 amino acids. The ends were cut back, 4 bases at V and 0 bases at J, with 10 bases in the middle. Germline V gene data show CDR1 as SGHTA and CDR2 as FQGTGA. Using immunoSEQ multiplex PCR, the repertoire was profiled, and TCRdb retains in-frame clones only, with some absent. The table includes some 73,000 clones, 70% to 90% detected once. This TCR derives from a middle-aged man with COVID-19, enrolled during active disease. This chain joins TRBV7-3 and TRBJ2-1; D is perhaps TRBD2 (6 bases). Sequenced: peripheral blood. The CDR3 reads CASSSDGSSYNEQFF. The CDR3 DNA follows: TGTGCCAGCAGCTCGGACGGGAGCTCCTACAATGAGCAGTTCTTC.